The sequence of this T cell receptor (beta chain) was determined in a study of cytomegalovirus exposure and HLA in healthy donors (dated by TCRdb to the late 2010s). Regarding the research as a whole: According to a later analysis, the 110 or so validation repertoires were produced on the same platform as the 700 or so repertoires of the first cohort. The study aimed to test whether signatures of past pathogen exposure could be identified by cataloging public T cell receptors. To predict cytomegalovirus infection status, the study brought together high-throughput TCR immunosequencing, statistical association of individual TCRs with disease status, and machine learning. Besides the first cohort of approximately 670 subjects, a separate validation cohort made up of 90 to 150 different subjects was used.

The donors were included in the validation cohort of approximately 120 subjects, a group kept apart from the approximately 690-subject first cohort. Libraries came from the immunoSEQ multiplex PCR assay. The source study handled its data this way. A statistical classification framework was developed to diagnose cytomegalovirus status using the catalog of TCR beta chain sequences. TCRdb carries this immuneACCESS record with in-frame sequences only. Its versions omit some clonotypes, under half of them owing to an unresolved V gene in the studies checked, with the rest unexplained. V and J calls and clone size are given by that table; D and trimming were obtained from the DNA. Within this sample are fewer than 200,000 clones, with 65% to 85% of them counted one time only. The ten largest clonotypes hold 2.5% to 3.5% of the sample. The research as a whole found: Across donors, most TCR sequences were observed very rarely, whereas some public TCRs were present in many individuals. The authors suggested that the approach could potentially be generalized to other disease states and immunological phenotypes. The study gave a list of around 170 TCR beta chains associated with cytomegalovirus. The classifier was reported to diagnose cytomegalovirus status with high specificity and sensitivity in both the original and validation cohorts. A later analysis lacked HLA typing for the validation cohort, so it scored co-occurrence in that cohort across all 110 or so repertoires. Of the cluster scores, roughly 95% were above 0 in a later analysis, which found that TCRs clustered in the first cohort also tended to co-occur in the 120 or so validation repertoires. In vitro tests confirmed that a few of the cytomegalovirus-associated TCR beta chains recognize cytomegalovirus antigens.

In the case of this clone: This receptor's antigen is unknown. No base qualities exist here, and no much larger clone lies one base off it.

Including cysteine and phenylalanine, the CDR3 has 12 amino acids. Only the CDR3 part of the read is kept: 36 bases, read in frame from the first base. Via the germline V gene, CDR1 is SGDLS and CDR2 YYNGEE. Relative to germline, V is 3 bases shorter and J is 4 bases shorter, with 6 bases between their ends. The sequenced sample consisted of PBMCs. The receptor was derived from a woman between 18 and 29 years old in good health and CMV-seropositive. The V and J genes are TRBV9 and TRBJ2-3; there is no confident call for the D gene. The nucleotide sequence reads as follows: TGTGCCAGCAGCGACCGGGCAGATACGCAGTATTTT. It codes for CASSDRADTQYF.